This T cell receptor beta chain appears in the sequencing data of a study of T cells in Graves' hyperthyroidism and ophthalmopathy. Points from the study as a whole: In blood, most of the thyroid clonotypes expanded above 0.001 were also present.

Comment on this clonotype: What it binds is unknown.

Researchers amplified the TCR beta CDR3 regions from RNA transcripts. HTBI primers drove first-round RT-PCR of the TCR CDR3. TCRdb analysed the multiplex PCR reads with MiXCR anew, one entry per CDR3 protein. The sample lists 500,000 to 650,000 distinct CDR3 sequences; 13% to 15% were seen once. CDR1 is SNHLY and CDR2 is FYNNEI in the germline V gene. The junction had 7 bases not matched to a gene; V was cut back by 5 bases and J by 5 bases. The CDR3 runs 15 residues. The sequenced sample consisted of blood. The V call is TRBV2, the J call TRBJ2-1; 9 bases line up with TRBD2. This TCR derives from a woman aged 45-59 years with Graves' ophthalmopathy. This chain's CDR3 is CASSSSGSIHNEQFF. The CDR3 DNA sequence: TGTGCCAGCAGTAGTAGCGGGAGCATCCACAATGAGCAGTTCTTC.